The 22 T cell receptor beta chains in this list originate from one sample, sequenced in a study of cytomegalovirus exposure and HLA in healthy donors. Primers included in the PCR were 60 Vbeta and 13 Jbeta primers. Profiling relied on immunoSEQ multiplex PCR, and the TCRdb table lists in-frame clones only, not all of them. The data contain tens of thousands of clones, approximately 76% of them singletons. The material sequenced was PBMCs. These TCRs come from a man aged 25 to 40 in good health and CMV-seropositive.

The CDR3 loop reads CASSAPELAAYNEQFF. The CDR3 coding sequence is TGTGCCAGCAGCGCCCCCGAGCTAGCGGCATACAATGAGCAGTTCTTC. The chain combines TRBV5-4 with TRBJ2-1, with TRBD2 matching over 7 bases. Germline CDR1 SGHNT, CDR2 YYREEE (reference sequence). There are 16 residues in the CDR3. J lost 4 bases, V lost 4 bases, and 11 bases had no gene match.

This chain uses TRBV29-1 with TRBJ2-7; maybe TRBD1 (6 bases). Per germline, CDR1 SQVTM and CDR2 ANQGSEA. V lost 7 bases and J lost 5, with 21 bases in between. There are 14 residues in the CDR3. The CDR3 is CSAEGPSGADEQYF. CDR3 nucleotide sequence: TGCAGCGCCGAAGGACCCTCAGGGGCTGACGAGCAGTACTTC.

This clone has a single count. The V and J genes are TRBV6-6 and TRBJ1-1; D is perhaps TRBD1 (5 bases). CDR1 is MNHNY, CDR2 SVGAGI, per germline (reference sequence). V was trimmed by 5 bases and J by 4 bases, leaving 14 bases between them. This CDR3 comprises 14 residues. The CDR3 spells CASSLGRGFTEAFF. The CDR3 DNA follows: TGTGCCAGCAGTCTCGGGAGGGGATTCACTGAAGCTTTCTTT.

This chain links TRBV7-2 with TRBJ1-5; no reliable D call. The CDR3 extends over 16 amino acids. Trimming left V 2 bases short and J 4 bases short, with 15 bases between. Germline CDR1 is SGHTA and CDR2 is FQGNSA. The CDR3 loop reads CASSLWSPPGNQPQHF. The DNA for the CDR3 is TGTGCCAGCAGCTTATGGTCCCCCCCGGGGAATCAGCCCCAGCATTTT.

The chain recombines TRBV20-1 with TRBJ1-4; D is uncertain. Per germline, CDR1 DFQATT and CDR2 SNEGSKA (reference sequence). V was pared by 7 bases and J by 9 bases, with 12 bases between. The CDR3 sequence is 11 residues long. Written as DNA, the CDR3 is TGCAGTGTTATGCGGTCACAAAAACTGTTTTTT. Translating it yields CSVMRSQKLFF.

This rearrangement joins TRBV19 to TRBJ1-2; 9 nucleotides match TRBD1. Trimming took 3 bases from V and 4 from J; bases not matched to a gene: 12. The CDR3 contains 17 residues. Looked up from germline, CDR1 is LNHDA and CDR2 is SQIVND (reference sequence). CDR3 bases: TGTGCCAGTAGTATGGGGACAGGGCCCGGCCTATTCTATGGCTACACCTTC. Translated, it gives CASSMGTGPGLFYGYTF.

The V call is TRBV4-2, the J call TRBJ2-1, with TRBD2 identical over 8 bases. The V gene's germline CDR1 is LGHNA and CDR2 YNFKEQ. CDR3 size: 16 residues. V was pared by 0 bases and J by 7 bases, with 8 bases of the junction left unmatched. CDR3 sequence (DNA): TGTGCCAGCAGCCAAGATGGAGCGGGGGCTCGAAATGAGCAGTTCTTC. It codes for CASSQDGAGARNEQFF.

The chain couples TRBV5-6 to TRBJ2-2; D gene unclear. This CDR3 has 14 amino acids. Trimming cost V 0 bases and J 6 bases, with 9 bases left between them. CDR1 is SGHDT and CDR2 is YYEEEE in the germline V gene. The CDR3 loop is CASSLATRPGELFF. The CDR3 nucleotides read TGTGCCAGCAGCTTGGCGACAAGACCCGGGGAGCTGTTTTTT.

This clone turned up a few times. At one end, the junction sequence differs from germline, possibly due to a read error. The chain is built from TRBV20-1 and TRBJ1-5; tentatively, D is TRBD1 (6 bases). The CDR3 is made up of 9 amino acids. Germline V gene sequence: CDR1 DFQATT, CDR2 SNEGSKA (reference sequence). Here the CDR3 reads CSVAITGYF. Written as DNA, the CDR3 is TGCAGTGTCGCGATTACAGGGTATTTT.

The chain couples TRBV6-5 to TRBJ2-7; a weak D match, TRBD1 (5 bases). The germline gives CDR1 MNHEY, CDR2 SVGAGI. The CDR3 has 14 residues. V gave up 2 bases and J gave up 3 bases, with 11 bases separating them. Here the CDR3 reads CASSYHQGFYEQYF. Written as DNA, the CDR3 is TGTGCCAGCAGTTACCACCAGGGATTCTACGAGCAGTACTTC.

The CDR3 here is CASSRTQDRVIYEQYF. The CDR3 DNA is TGCGCCAGCAGCCGAACCCAGGACAGGGTAATCTACGAGCAGTACTTC. The chain links TRBV4-1 to TRBJ2-7; 8 positions match TRBD1. CDR3 size: 16 residues. Looked up from germline, CDR1 is MGHRA and CDR2 is YSYEKL. J was trimmed by 3 bases and V by 4 bases; bases with no gene match: 11.

The chain couples TRBV18 to TRBJ1-6; D is unclear. V was cut by 4 bases and J by 7 bases, with 11 bases left in between. The germline gives CDR1 KGHSH, CDR2 LQKENI. This CDR3 spans 14 amino acids. CDR3 residues: CASSLDGGNSPLHF. CDR3 nucleotide sequence: TGTGCCAGCTCACTGGACGGAGGCAATTCACCCCTCCACTTT.

The chain has TRBV6-5 and TRBJ1-1, with TRBD1 as a possible D gene (5 bases). V was pared by 2 bases and J by 1 base, with 8 bases between. Germline values: CDR1 MNHEY, CDR2 SVGAGI. The CDR3 contains 14 residues. The CDR3 nucleotides read TGTGCCAGCAGTTACGGGGCGGAGAACACTGAAGCTTTCTTT. Translating it yields CASSYGAENTEAFF.

V usage is TRBV4-2 and J usage is TRBJ2-3; the match to TRBD2 covers 7 bases. Germline CDR1 and CDR2: LGHNA and YNFKEQ. This CDR3 is built from 16 residues. The J segment lost 2 bases and the V segment lost 2 bases, leaving 7 bases of the junction unmatched. The CDR3 region has the DNA TGTGCCAGCAGCCAAACTAGCGAATACGTCACAGATACGCAGTATTTT. This gives the protein CASSQTSEYVTDTQYF.

This chain uses TRBV14 with TRBJ2-6, with unresolved D. The CDR3 extends over 13 amino acids. Germline assignment: CDR1 SGHDN and CDR2 FVKESK. V shed 6 bases and J shed 0 bases, with 3 bases lying between them. CDR3 bases: TGTGCCAGCAGGTACTCTGGGGCCAACGTCCTGACTTTC. Protein sequence: CASRYSGANVLTF.

The V call is TRBV28, the J call TRBJ1-5; D might be TRBD1 (6 bases). Looked up from germline, CDR1 is MDHEN and CDR2 is SYDVKM. This CDR3 contains 14 residues. Trimming pared 4 bases from V and 5 bases from J, leaving 12 bases between. The CDR3 sequence: CASSSLQGHQPQHF. The DNA for the CDR3 is TGTGCCAGCAGTTCCTTACAGGGCCATCAGCCCCAGCATTTT.

This clone was seen more than once but under ten times. This chain links TRBV21-1 with TRBJ1-6; the table calls TRBD1, which could not be checked here. TRBV21-1 is labeled a pseudogene. This CDR3 is 13 amino acids long. This CDR3 is CASSRDTHSPLHF. CDR3 DNA: TGTGCCAGCAGCCGGGACACCCATTCACCCCTCCACTTT.

The chain has TRBV6-5 and TRBJ2-7, with D possibly matching TRBD1 (6 bases). V was clipped by 6 bases and J by 4 bases, with 16 bases between them. Germline assignment: CDR1 MNHEY and CDR2 SVGAGI. The CDR3 spans 14 residues. CDR3 sequence: CASRPRTESYEQYF. For the CDR3, the DNA is TGTGCCAGCAGGCCCCGGACAGAGAGTTACGAGCAGTACTTC.

V usage is TRBV29-1 and J usage is TRBJ2-3; a weak D match, TRBD1 (5 bases). The V gene's germline CDR1 is SQVTM and CDR2 ANQGSEA. The CDR3 totals 12 residues. V lost 6 bases and J 2 bases, leaving 9 bases between the germline ends. The CDR3 DNA is TGCAGCGTGGCGGACAACACAGATACGCAGTATTTT. It yields the protein CSVADNTDTQYF.

This clone has only one observation. V and J are TRBV9 and TRBJ2-5; 8 bases map to TRBD2. The germline V gene has CDR1 SGDLS and CDR2 YYNGEE. The CDR3 has 15 residues. With V trimmed by 2 bases and J by 5 bases, 8 bases remained unmatched. The CDR3 nucleotides are TGTGCCAGCAGCGTCGCGTCCGGGGGGGCTGAGACCCAGTACTTC. This translates into CASSVASGGAETQYF.

This clone was recorded a few times. The chain joins TRBV9 to TRBJ2-5; D may be TRBD1 (5 bases). V lost 4 bases, J lost 3 bases, and 16 bases lay in between. Germline V gene lookup returns CDR1 SGDLS and CDR2 YYNGEE. This CDR3 has 15 amino acids. CDR3 loop: CASSTNRIGEETQYF. In nucleotides, the CDR3 is TGTGCCAGCAGCACCAACAGGATTGGGGAAGAGACCCAGTACTTC.

J is TRBJ1-1 and V is TRBV6-5; D remains unclear. There are 13 residues in the CDR3. Germline CDR1 reads MNHEY; CDR2 reads SVGAGI. The V end lost 5 bases, the J end lost 10 bases, and 17 bases lay between the germline ends. The CDR3 loop is CASSDWGELLAFF. The CDR3 DNA follows: TGTGCCAGCAGTGATTGGGGAGAACTCCTAGCTTTCTTT.